What follows are 21 T cell receptor beta chains derived from one specimen sequenced in a study of T cells expressing NK-cell markers. TCRdb reprocessed the 5' RACE reads, keeping one entry per CDR3 protein, no DNA. This sample contains approximately 460,000 distinct CDR3 sequences. What was sequenced was blood T cells: a sorted CD56 or NKG2C T cell subset, CD4+ or CD8+ T cells, or bulk PBMC T cells (not recorded which). All receptors derive from a woman between 18 and 75 years old in good health.

The rearrangement uses TRBV6-2 or TRBV6-3 and TRBJ1-5; TCRdb reports TRBD1, a call that lacks DNA to check it against. The germline V gene encodes CDR1 MNHEY and CDR2 SVGEGT. The CDR3 has 17 amino acids. CDR3: CACSSPRGGASNQPQHF.

V usage is TRBV9 and J usage is TRBJ2-5; TCRdb proposes TRBD1, but this gene call is untestable without DNA. The CDR3 totals 15 residues. CDR1 and CDR2 (germline): SGDLS, YYNGEE. This CDR3 is CASSAHRGLGETQYF.

V is TRBV7-7 and J is TRBJ2-1; TCRdb's D call, TRBD1, is unchecked because there is no DNA. CDR1 SSHAT and CDR2 FNYEAQ come from the germline V gene (reference sequence). The CDR3 consists of 16 residues. The CDR3 sequence: CASSASGAVVYNEQFF.

V is TRBV11-2 and J is TRBJ2-2; TCRdb's D gene call, TRBD1, goes unchecked for lack of DNA. CDR3 length: 14 residues. Germline V gene lookup returns CDR1 SGHAT and CDR2 FQNNGV. This CDR3 reads CASRVGQGGWELFF.

V and J are TRBV11-2 and TRBJ1-3; lacking DNA, the TRBD1 call made by TCRdb goes unchecked. Germline CDR1 and CDR2: SGHAT and FQNNGV. There are 17 residues in the CDR3. CDR3 residues: CASSRQIYREIGNTIYF.

The rearrangement uses TRBV30 and TRBJ1-4. CDR3 length: 14 residues. Looked up from germline, CDR1 is GTSNPN and CDR2 is SVGIG (reference sequence). The CDR3 loop is CAWKRGGKGEKLFF.

V is TRBV12-3 or TRBV12-4 and J is TRBJ1-3. This CDR3 region has 17 residues. CDR3 in amino acids: CASSLERLHDFGNTIYF.

This CDR3 is CASSRRPGTEFF. The rearrangement joins TRBV12-3 or TRBV12-4 to TRBJ1-1; the TCRdb D gene call, TRBD1, has no DNA to confirm it. The CDR3 contains 12 residues.

CDR3: CAISAASSYNEQFF. The chain uses TRBV10-3 and TRBJ2-1. The CDR3 runs 14 residues. Germline V gives CDR1 ENHRY, CDR2 SYGVKD.

This chain uses TRBV25-1 with TRBJ2-2; TCRdb returns TRBD2, unconfirmable since there is no DNA. The CDR3 loop spans 14 amino acids. CDR1 and CDR2 from the germline V gene are MGHDK and SYGVNS. The CDR3 sequence is CASTGLALTGELFF. Together with reference TRBV25-1 and TRBJ2-2, the CDR3 gives the full variable domain: EADIYQTPRYLVIGTGKKITLECSQTMGHDKMYWYQQDPGMELHLIHYSYGVNSTEKGDLSSESTVSRIRTEHFPLTLESARPSHTSQYLCASTGLALTGELFFGEGSRLTVL.

The chain carries TRBV5-1 and TRBJ2-1. CDR3 length equals 14 residues. In germline, CDR1 is SGHRS, CDR2 YFSETQ. This CDR3 is CASSSPGLYNEQFF.

The chain uses TRBV20-1 and TRBJ2-2. The germline gives CDR1 DFQATT, CDR2 SNEGSKA (reference sequence). The CDR3 runs 12 residues. The CDR3: CSARSLDGELFF.

The chain is built from TRBV15 and TRBJ1-6; checking the TCRdb D call of TRBD1 is not possible without DNA. The CDR3 has 14 residues. The germline V gene encodes CDR1 LNHNV and CDR2 YYDKDF (reference sequence). The CDR3: CATSRVKGNSPLHF.

The rearrangement joins TRBV12-5 to TRBJ1-2; TCRdb returns TRBD1, unconfirmable since there is no DNA. This CDR3 is 13 amino acids long. CDR1 and CDR2 (germline): LGHNT, FRNRAP. CDR3: CASGPTGPYGYTF.

The chain links TRBV11-2 to TRBJ2-7; TCRdb designates TRBD1, a call that cannot be tested without DNA. The CDR3 runs 18 residues. Germline V gene data show CDR1 as SGHAT and CDR2 as FQNNGV. The CDR3 sequence is CASSLEGPDRVAGYEQYF. Full variable domain (missing parts from reference TRBV11-2 and TRBJ2-7): EAGVAQSPRYKIIEKRQSVAFWCNPISGHATLYWYQQILGQGPKLLIQFQNNGVVDDSQLPKDRFSAERLKGVDSTLKIQPAKLEDSAVYLCASSLEGPDRVAGYEQYFGPGTRLTVT.

This rearrangement joins TRBV2 to TRBJ1-2. The length of the CDR3 is 11 residues. The germline V gene encodes CDR1 SNHLY and CDR2 FYNNEI. This CDR3 reads CASSDWVGYTF.

The chain carries TRBV15 and TRBJ1-5. Germline lookup yields CDR1 LNHNV and CDR2 YYDKDF (reference sequence). The CDR3 spans 15 residues. The chain's CDR3 is CATSRDRRSNQPQHF.

The chain couples TRBV30 to TRBJ1-6; the D gene TCRdb calls, TRBD1, cannot be checked with no DNA. The V gene's germline CDR1 is GTSNPN and CDR2 SVGIG (reference sequence). The CDR3 sequence is 15 residues long. The CDR3 protein is CAWRTNRDSDSPLHF.

The chain employs TRBV19 and TRBJ2-3. Germline V lookup: CDR1 LNHDA, CDR2 SQIVND (reference sequence). The CDR3 is 15 residues long. CDR3 region: CASSIDLGGTDTQYF.

The gene calls are TRBV7-9 and TRBJ1-1; TCRdb selects TRBD1, and the lack of DNA leaves this call unchecked. This CDR3 contains 16 residues. CDR1 and CDR2 (germline): SEHNR, FQNEAQ (reference sequence). The CDR3 is CASSPRPGQLNTEAFF.

This chain joins TRBV11-2 and TRBJ2-5; TCRdb selects TRBD2, and the lack of DNA leaves this call unchecked. This CDR3 is 13 amino acids long. Germline V gene sequence: CDR1 SGHAT, CDR2 FQNNGV. The CDR3 reads CASSLVSGVTQYF.